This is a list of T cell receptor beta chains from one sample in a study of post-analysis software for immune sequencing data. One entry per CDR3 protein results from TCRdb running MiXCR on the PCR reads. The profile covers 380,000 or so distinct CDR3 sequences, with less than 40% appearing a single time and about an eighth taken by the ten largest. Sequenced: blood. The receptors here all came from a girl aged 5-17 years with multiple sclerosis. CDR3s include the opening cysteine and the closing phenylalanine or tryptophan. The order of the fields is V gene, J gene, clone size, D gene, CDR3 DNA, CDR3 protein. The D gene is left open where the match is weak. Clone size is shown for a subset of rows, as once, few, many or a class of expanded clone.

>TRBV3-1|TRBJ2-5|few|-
TGTGCCAGCAGCCCTCCGGAGTACCAAGAGACCCAGTACTTC
CASSPPEYQETQYF
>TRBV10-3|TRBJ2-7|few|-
TGTGCCATCAGCGACAAGATCTACGAGCAGTACTTC
CAISDKIYEQYF
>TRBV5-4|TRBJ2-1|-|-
TGTGCCAGCAGCTTGGACGGCCCTGTTGGGGAGCAGTTCTTC
CASSLDGPVGEQFF
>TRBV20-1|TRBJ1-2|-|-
TGCAGTGCTAGAGATCTGGGCAGGGGAACTTTAGGTGACACCTTC
CSARDLGRGTLGDTF
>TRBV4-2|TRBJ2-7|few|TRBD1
TGTGCCAGCAGCCAAGGTTCGACAGGGCAGTACGAGCAGTACTTC
CASSQGSTGQYEQYF
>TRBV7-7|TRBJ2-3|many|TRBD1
TGTGCTAGCAGCTCCGGGACAGGGAGATCAGATACGCAGTATTTT
CASSSGTGRSDTQYF
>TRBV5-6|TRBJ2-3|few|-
TGTGCCAGCTACATGAGGCGGGTGTGGGAGACAGATACGCAGTATTTT
CASYMRRVWETDTQYF
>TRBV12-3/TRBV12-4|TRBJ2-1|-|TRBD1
TGTGCCAGCAGGGACCGGGACAGGGCCTACAATGAGCAGTTCTTC
CASRDRDRAYNEQFF
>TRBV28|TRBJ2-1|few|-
TGTGCCAGCAGTTTAAACTTGGGAACCTCCTACAATGAGCAGTTCTTC
CASSLNLGTSYNEQFF
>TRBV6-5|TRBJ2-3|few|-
TGTGCCAGCAGTAAACAACGGGGGTCCACAGATACGCAGTATTTT
CASSKQRGSTDTQYF
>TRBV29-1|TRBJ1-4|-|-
TGCAGCGTCGGGGGAGAGGGTGGTGAAAAACTGTTTTTT
CSVGGEGGEKLFF
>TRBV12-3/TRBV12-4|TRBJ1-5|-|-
TGTGCCAGCAGTTGGAGGGCGCGCAATCAGCCCCAGCATTTT
CASSWRARNQPQHF
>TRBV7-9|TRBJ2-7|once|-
TGTGCCAGCAGCTTGGGGGGAGCGAGGGGGACCTACGAGCAGTACTTC
CASSLGGARGTYEQYF
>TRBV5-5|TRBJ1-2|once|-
TGTGCCAGCAGCTTGGGGAGGTTGGATGGCCACACCTTC
CASSLGRLDGHTF
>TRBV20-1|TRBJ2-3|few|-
TGCAGTGCTAGAGATGAAGCCACCGGGGCAGATACGCAGTATTTT
CSARDEATGADTQYF
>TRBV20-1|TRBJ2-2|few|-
TGCAGTGCTAGAGAAGGGGCGAACACCGGGGAGCTGTTTTTT
CSAREGANTGELFF
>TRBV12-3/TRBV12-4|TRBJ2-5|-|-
TGTGCCAGCAGTTTAGATCCCCTTCAAGAGACCCAGTACTTC
CASSLDPLQETQYF
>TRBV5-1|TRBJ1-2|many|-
TGCGCCAGCAGCCGCGGACAGTCAAACTATGGCTACACCTTC
CASSRGQSNYGYTF
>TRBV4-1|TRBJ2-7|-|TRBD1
TGCGCCAGCAGCCATCGCTCCGGGACAGGGACCAACGAGCAGTACTTC
CASSHRSGTGTNEQYF
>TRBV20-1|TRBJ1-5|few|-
TGCAGTGCTAGACCGCCTGACGGGACCGCCAATCAGCCCCAGCATTTT
CSARPPDGTANQPQHF
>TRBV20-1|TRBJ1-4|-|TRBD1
TGCAGTGCCCCAGAGCAGGGGGATGGGAAACTGTTTTTT
CSAPEQGDGKLFF
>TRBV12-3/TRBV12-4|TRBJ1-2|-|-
TGTGCCAGCAGTTGTGGCAACCATTACTATGGCTACACCTTC
CASSCGNHYYGYTF
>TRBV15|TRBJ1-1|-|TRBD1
TGTGCCACCAGCAGAGCCGTCGGACAGGGGGCAAGGGCTTTCTTT
CATSRAVGQGARAFF
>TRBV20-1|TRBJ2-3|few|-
TGCAGTGCTGTGGGGGTTAGCACAGATACGCAGTATTTT
CSAVGVSTDTQYF
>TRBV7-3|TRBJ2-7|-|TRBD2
TGTGCCAGTAGCTTAGGAGCTAGCGGGGTCACCTACGAGCAGTACTTC
CASSLGASGVTYEQYF
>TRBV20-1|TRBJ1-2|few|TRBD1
TGCAGTGCTTCTCTACCCTCGGGACAGACTAACTATGGCTACACCTTC
CSASLPSGQTNYGYTF
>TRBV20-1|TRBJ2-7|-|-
TGCAGTGCTAGGGGGAATAGGGCAGGGGAGCAGTACTTC
CSARGNRAGEQYF
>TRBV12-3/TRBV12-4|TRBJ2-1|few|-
TGTCCGCTAGGGGGGCGCAAGGGTGAGCAGTTCTTC
CPLGGRKGEQFF
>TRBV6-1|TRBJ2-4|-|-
TGTGCCAGCAGCGTATGGGACGCCGCGAACATTCAGTACTTC
CASSVWDAANIQYF
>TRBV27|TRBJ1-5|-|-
TGTGCCAGCGGACTGGACATGAGCAATCAGCCCCAGCATTTT
CASGLDMSNQPQHF
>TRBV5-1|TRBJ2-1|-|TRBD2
TGCGCCAGCAGCTTGGTCCCAGCGGGGGGGGACAATGAGCAGTTCTTC
CASSLVPAGGDNEQFF
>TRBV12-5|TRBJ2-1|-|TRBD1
TGTGCTAGTGGGCCATCCCAGGGACAGGGAAGCAATGAGCAGTTCTTC
CASGPSQGQGSNEQFF
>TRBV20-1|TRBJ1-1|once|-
TGCAGTGCTAGAGATTACGCAGGGTGGAACACTGAAGCTTTCTTT
CSARDYAGWNTEAFF
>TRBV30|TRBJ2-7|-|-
TGTGCCTGGAGGGGGGAGGACAGTCACGAGCAGTACTTC
CAWRGEDSHEQYF
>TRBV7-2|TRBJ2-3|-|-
TGTGCCAGCAGCTTAGGTGATGGCACAGATACGCAGTATTTT
CASSLGDGTDTQYF
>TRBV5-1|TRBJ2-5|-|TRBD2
TGCGCCAGCAGCTTGGGGACTAGCGGGGGAATCAATGAGCAGTACTTC
CASSLGTSGGINEQYF
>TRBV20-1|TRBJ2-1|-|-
TGCAGTGCTAGCGGGGGGCTGTACAATGAGCAGTTCTTC
CSASGGLYNEQFF
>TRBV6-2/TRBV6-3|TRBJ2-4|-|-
TGTGCCAGCAGCCCCACGGGGGCCAAAAACATTCAGTACTTC
CASSPTGAKNIQYF
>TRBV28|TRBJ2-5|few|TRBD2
TGTGCCAGCAGGTCCCCGGGACTAGCGGGGTTAAAGACCCAGTACTTC
CASRSPGLAGLKTQYF
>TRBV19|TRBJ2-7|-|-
TGTGCCAGTAGTGTGGACATCTCCTACGAGCAGTACTTC
CASSVDISYEQYF
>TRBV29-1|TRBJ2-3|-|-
TGCAGCGTTGAAGATGTGGGACTCACGGGAGATACGCAGTATTTT
CSVEDVGLTGDTQYF
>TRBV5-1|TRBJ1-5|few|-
TGCGCCAGCAGCTTAGAAGGGGAAAGCAATCAGCCCCAGCATTTT
CASSLEGESNQPQHF
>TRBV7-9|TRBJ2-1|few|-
TGTGCCAGCAGCGCCCAATGGGAGAGCTCCTACAATGAGCAGTTCTTC
CASSAQWESSYNEQFF
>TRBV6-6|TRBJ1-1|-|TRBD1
TGTGCCAGCAGCCCAGACAGGGGGCAAGGGAACACTGAAGCTTTCTTT
CASSPDRGQGNTEAFF
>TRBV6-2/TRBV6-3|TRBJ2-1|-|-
TGTGCCAGCAGTTACCGTCTTCGGAGCTCCTACAATGAGCAGTTCTTC
CASSYRLRSSYNEQFF
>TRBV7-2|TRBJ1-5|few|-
TGTGCCAGCAGCTTAGCAACAGGCAATCAGCCCCAGCATTTT
CASSLATGNQPQHF
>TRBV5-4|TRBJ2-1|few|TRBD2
TGTGCCAGCAGCTATAGCGGGGGGCTGAGCTCCTACAATGAGCAGTTCTTC
CASSYSGGLSSYNEQFF
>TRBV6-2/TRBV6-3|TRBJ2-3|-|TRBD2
TGTGCCAGCAGTGATCCACGGACTAGCGGGGGGCTCCCGAGGTATTTT
CASSDPRTSGGLPRYF
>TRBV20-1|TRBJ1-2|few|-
TGCAGTGCTCGGGGATGGGCCTTAGGAGTCTATGGCTACACCTTC
CSARGWALGVYGYTF
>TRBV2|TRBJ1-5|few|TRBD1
TGTGCCAGCAGTGACCACCCCCGACAGGGGACCTATCAGCCCCAGCATTTT
CASSDHPRQGTYQPQHF
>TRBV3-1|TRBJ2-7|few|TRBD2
TGTGCCAGCAGCCAAGGACTAGCGCTCTCCTACGAGCAGTACTTC
CASSQGLALSYEQYF